Listed below are T cell receptor beta chains from one sample, sequenced in a study of CD8+ T cells in alopecia areata. The assay was immunoSEQ multiplex PCR, and TCRdb's table has in-frame clones only and misses some. Here the sample spans some 110,000 clones, roughly 55% being singletons. The material sequenced was CD8+ T cells sorted from blood, taken at week 24, from a patient treated with tofacitinib. The receptors were gathered from a human donor with alopecia areata. Both conserved end residues are part of each CDR3. The order of the fields is D gene, clone size, J gene, V gene, CDR3 DNA, CDR3 protein. The D gene is left open where the match is weak. Part of the rows lack a size; the others show once, few, many or a class for expanded clones.

>-|few|TRBJ2-3|TRBV7-6
TGTGCTAGCAGCTTCTCGCGCACAGATACGCAGTATTTT
CASSFSRTDTQYF
>-|-|TRBJ1-5|TRBV5-1
TGCGCCACCCCAGCTTGTGCTCAGCCCCAGCATTTT
CATPACAQPQHF
>TRBD2|few|TRBJ2-1|TRBV27
TGTGCCAGCAGTGAAACCGCGGGGGGGCACAGTAATGAGCAGTTCTTC
CASSETAGGHSNEQFF
>-|-|TRBJ2-3|TRBV6-5
TGTGCCAGCAGTTACTCGAGGCCCTCGGAGGCAGATACGCAGTATTTT
CASSYSRPSEADTQYF
>-|-|TRBJ2-5|TRBV30
TGTGCCTGGAGCTTTCTAGGGGGGACCCAGTACTTC
CAWSFLGGTQYF
>-|-|TRBJ2-2|TRBV9
TGTGCCAGCAGCCCCCAGGGGGGCCCGAACACCGGGGAGCTGTTTTTT
CASSPQGGPNTGELFF
>TRBD1|few|TRBJ2-7|TRBV27
TGTGCCAGCAGTGTCGGGACAGGGGGCCACGAGCAGTACTTC
CASSVGTGGHEQYF
>TRBD2|many|TRBJ2-3|TRBV15
TGTGCCACCAGCAGAGCCGGGGGGGCAACAGATACGCAGTATTTT
CATSRAGGATDTQYF
>-|-|TRBJ1-1|TRBV7-9
TGTGCCAGCAGCCTACGACAGCTCATGAACACTGAAGCTTTCTTT
CASSLRQLMNTEAFF
>-|-|TRBJ2-7|TRBV10-3
TGTGCCATCAACCCAGGGTTAGACTACGAGCAGTACTTC
CAINPGLDYEQYF
>-|-|TRBJ1-5|TRBV27
TGTGCCAGCAGGCTGGGAGGTAGCAATCAGCCCCAGCATTTT
CASRLGGSNQPQHF
>-|-|TRBJ1-1|TRBV27
TGTGCCAGCAGATTACGGGGGGGTGAAGCTTTCTTT
CASRLRGGEAFF
>-|-|TRBJ2-2|TRBV6-5
TGTGCCAGCAGTGGGACTAACACCGGGGAGCTGTTTTTT
CASSGTNTGELFF
>-|-|TRBJ2-7|TRBV14
TGTGCCAGCAGCGTCGGGCCCACCTACGAGCAGTACTTC
CASSVGPTYEQYF
>-|-|TRBJ2-5|TRBV19
TGTGCCAGTAGTTACTACGGGGCCCAAGAGACCCAGTACTTC
CASSYYGAQETQYF